The 17 T cell receptor beta chains below all came from one sample that was sequenced in a study of shared clonotypes between healthy human individuals. Assay used: immunoSEQ multiplex PCR; TCRdb lists only in-frame clones, some missing. The sample carries some 690,000 clones, roughly 87% recorded once. Source material: memory CD8+ T cells from PBMCs. Subset denoted: CD45RO+ cells pooled with CCR7-negative TemRA cells. These receptors were obtained from a man between 18 and 29 years old in good health. Some clones in this sample may be carry-over from other donors' samples.

In regard to this clone: The same CDR3 is also encoded by other DNA sequences in this sample. The V and J genes are TRBV19 and TRBJ2-7, with D perhaps TRBD1 or TRBD2 (5 bases each). The V and J ends lost 3 bases and 4 bases respectively, with 13 bases between them. This CDR3 has 14 amino acids. Germline V gives CDR1 LNHDA, CDR2 SQIVND (reference sequence). The CDR3 reads CASSIGQGGYEQYF. The CDR3 DNA is TGTGCCAGTAGTATTGGCCAGGGCGGGTACGAGCAGTACTTC.

In the case of this clone: A far larger clone is a single base away, which makes a read error likely. The chain carries TRBV4-3 and TRBJ2-1, with a weak D call TRBD2 (6 bases). In germline, CDR1 is LGHNA, CDR2 YSLEER. The CDR3 sequence is 15 residues long. Trimming pared 1 base from V and 4 bases from J, leaving 11 bases between. The CDR3 DNA follows: TGCGCCAGCAGCCAAGCCGGCGGGGATTACAATGAGCAGTTCTTC. Translation gives CASSQAGGDYNEQFF.

In DNA form, the CDR3 reads TGTGCCAGCAGTGGCGACAGACCCTACGAGCAGTACTTC. Translation gives CASSGDRPYEQYF. The chain is built from TRBV28 and TRBJ2-7, with D maybe TRBD1 (5 bases). The germline V gene encodes CDR1 MDHEN and CDR2 SYDVKM. The V gene lost 5 bases and the J gene lost 2 bases, with 10 bases spanning the gap. CDR3 length: 13 amino acids.

J is TRBJ2-7 and V is TRBV4-1, with TRBD1 matching over 8 bases. The CDR3 length is 15 residues. Germline V gene data show CDR1 as MGHRA and CDR2 as YSYEKL. The junction had 7 bases not matched to a gene; V was cut back by 3 bases and J by 3 bases. CDR3 in DNA: TGCGCCAGCAGCCATCTAGGACAGGGCGGCTACGAGCAGTACTTC. Amino acid sequence: CASSHLGQGGYEQYF.

This chain links TRBV9 with TRBJ1-5; TRBD1 is a possible D gene (5 bases). V lost 0 bases, J lost 7 bases, and 14 bases lay in between. The CDR3 covers 15 residues. Germline CDR1 reads SGDLS; CDR2 reads YYNGEE. The DNA for the CDR3 is TGTGCCAGCAGCGTAGAGCCCTGGGGCGGACAGCCCCAGCATTTT. Protein: CASSVEPWGGQPQHF. Looking up the rest from reference TRBV9 and TRBJ1-5 gives the full variable domain: DSGVTQTPKHLITATGQRVTLRCSPRSGDLSVYWYQQSLDQGLQFLIQYYNGEERAKGNILERFSAQQFPDLHSELNLSSLELGDSALYFCASSVEPWGGQPQHFGDGTRLSIL.

The V and J genes are TRBV30 and TRBJ2-5, with TRBD2 matching 12 bases. Per the germline V gene, CDR1 is GTSNPN and CDR2 is SVGIG (reference sequence). V shed 2 bases and J 5 bases; nucleotides not matched to a gene: 9. The CDR3 is made up of 16 amino acids. The CDR3 DNA reads TGTGCCTGGAGTATGACTAGCGGGAGATCAGGGGAGACCCAGTACTTC. It is translated as CAWSMTSGRSGETQYF.

Turning to this clone: Other DNA sequences in this sample translate to the same CDR3. The V and J genes are TRBV5-1 and TRBJ2-7; 9 bases align to TRBD1. The V gene end was trimmed by 0 bases and the J gene end by 4 bases; junction bases not matched to a gene: 5. Germline V CDR1 and CDR2: SGHRS, YFSETQ. This CDR3 comprises 15 residues. The DNA of the CDR3 is TGCGCCAGCAGCTTGGCACGGGACAGGGTGTACGAGCAGTACTTC. This sequence encodes CASSLARDRVYEQYF. The complete variable domain, with remaining parts taken from reference TRBV5-1 and TRBJ2-7, reads KAGVTQTPRYLIKTRGQQVTLSCSPISGHRSVSWYQQTPGQGLQFLFEYFSETQRNKGNFPGRFSGRQFSNSRSEMNVSTLELGDSALYLCASSLARDRVYEQYFGPGTRLTVT.

The CDR3: CASTQVIIRRGGYTF. CDR3 nucleotides: TGTGCCAGTACCCAAGTCATAATTCGGAGGGGTGGCTACACCTTC. The chain links TRBV19 to TRBJ1-2, with TRBD1 as a possible D gene (5 bases). This CDR3 comprises 15 residues. Trimming stripped 7 bases from V and 7 bases from J, with 22 bases between. Germline V gene lookup returns CDR1 LNHDA and CDR2 SQIVND (reference sequence).

The chain has TRBV27 and TRBJ1-3, with D maybe TRBD1 (6 bases). The germline gives CDR1 MNHEY, CDR2 SMNVEV (reference sequence). V dropped 6 bases and J dropped 0 bases, with 9 bases sitting between them. This CDR3 contains 14 residues. CDR3: CASRPTGSGNTIYF. CDR3 DNA: TGTGCCAGCAGACCGACAGGCTCTGGAAACACCATATATTTT.

The chain combines TRBV11-2 with TRBJ2-5; D is uncertain. The J call may be faulty, since TRBJ2-7 better matches the DNA end. The CDR3 length is 13 residues. In germline, CDR1 is SGHAT, CDR2 FQNNGV. The CDR3 coding sequence is TGTGCCAGCAGCTTCTGGATAGCTTACGAGCAGTACTTC. Encoded protein: CASSFWIAYEQYF.

V is TRBV5-5 and J is TRBJ2-3; no definite D call. CDR3 length equals 14 residues. The germline V gene encodes CDR1 SGHKS and CDR2 YYEKEE (reference sequence). V was cut by 5 bases and J by 4 bases, with 14 bases left in between. CDR3 nucleotide sequence: TGTGCCAGCAGGGCCTTTCCTAGGGCAGATACGCAGTATTTT. Its protein product is CASRAFPRADTQYF. The whole variable domain, filled in from reference TRBV5-5 and TRBJ2-3, reads DAGVTQSPTHLIKTRGQQVTLRCSPISGHKSVSWYQQVLGQGPQFIFQYYEKEERGRGNFPDRFSARQFPNYSSELNVNALLLGDSALYLCASRAFPRADTQYFGPGTRLTVL.

The chain joins TRBV11-2 to TRBJ2-7; the D gene is possibly TRBD2 (7 bases). Germline V gene lookup returns CDR1 SGHAT and CDR2 FQNNGV. CDR3 size: 16 residues. Trimming removed 1 base from V and 2 bases from J, with 15 bases in between. The CDR3 DNA sequence: TGTGCCAGCAGCTTAGTGCGGGGGCAGGGCACCTACGAGCAGTACTTC. It specifies CASSLVRGQGTYEQYF.

V usage is TRBV6-6 and J usage is TRBJ2-7; D remains ambiguous. V lost 5 bases and J lost 3, with 11 bases in between. The CDR3 is 13 amino acids. Germline V lookup: CDR1 MNHNY, CDR2 SVGAGI (reference sequence). The DNA for the CDR3 is TGTGCCAGCAGTATTAAACAGAGCTACGAGCAGTACTTC. This encodes CASSIKQSYEQYF.

Only one count was recorded for this clone. This chain links TRBV28 with TRBJ1-4, with D tentatively TRBD1 (5 bases). This CDR3 is 12 amino acids long. Trimming left V 6 bases short and J 8 bases short, with 10 bases between. The V gene's germline CDR1 is MDHEN and CDR2 SYDVKM. The CDR3 bases are TGTGCCAGCAGCCCAGGGCGGGAAAAACTGTTTTTT. It specifies CASSPGREKLFF.

This rearrangement joins TRBV19 to TRBJ1-1; D remains ambiguous. From germline, CDR1 is LNHDA and CDR2 SQIVND (reference sequence). The CDR3 runs to 13 residues. Trimming pared 6 bases from V and 0 bases from J, leaving 8 bases between. CDR3 DNA sequence: TGTGCCAGTAGCCTAGTGGTGAACACTGAAGCTTTCTTT. Its translation is CASSLVVNTEAFF.

The chain recombines TRBV6-5 with TRBJ2-3; unclear D gene. This CDR3 comprises 13 residues. Germline V gives CDR1 MNHEY, CDR2 SVGAGI. V was trimmed by 8 bases and J by 2 bases, leaving 11 bases between them. The CDR3 region has the DNA TGTGCCAGCCAGTTCTCCAACACAGATACGCAGTATTTT. Amino acid sequence: CASQFSNTDTQYF.

The rearrangement joins TRBV29-1 to TRBJ1-2, with 10 nucleotides matching TRBD1. Looked up from germline, CDR1 is SQVTM and CDR2 is ANQGSEA. The CDR3 is 11 residues long. The DNA for the CDR3 is TGCGGGGACAGGGGCGGCGATGGCTACACCTTC. Protein product: CGDRGGDGYTF.